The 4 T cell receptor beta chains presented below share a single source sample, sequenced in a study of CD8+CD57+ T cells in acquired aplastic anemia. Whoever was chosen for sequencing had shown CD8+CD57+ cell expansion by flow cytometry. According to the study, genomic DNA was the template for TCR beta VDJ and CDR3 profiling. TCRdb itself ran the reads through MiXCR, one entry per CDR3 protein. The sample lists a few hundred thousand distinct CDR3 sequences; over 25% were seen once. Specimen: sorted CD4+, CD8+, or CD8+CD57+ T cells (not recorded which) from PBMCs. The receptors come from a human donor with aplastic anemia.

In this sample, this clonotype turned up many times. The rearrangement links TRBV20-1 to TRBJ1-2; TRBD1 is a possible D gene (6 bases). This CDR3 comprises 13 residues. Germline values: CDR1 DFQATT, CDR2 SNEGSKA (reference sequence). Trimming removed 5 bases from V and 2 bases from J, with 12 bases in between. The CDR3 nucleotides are TGCAGTGCTCATAATACAGGGAACTATGGCTACACCTTC. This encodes CSAHNTGNYGYTF.

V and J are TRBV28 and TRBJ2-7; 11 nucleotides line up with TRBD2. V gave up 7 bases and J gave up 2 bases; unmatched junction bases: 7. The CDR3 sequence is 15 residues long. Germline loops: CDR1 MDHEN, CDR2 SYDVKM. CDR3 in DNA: TGTGCCAGCATCGAGACTAGCGGGGAAACCTACGAGCAGTACTTC. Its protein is CASIETSGETYEQYF.

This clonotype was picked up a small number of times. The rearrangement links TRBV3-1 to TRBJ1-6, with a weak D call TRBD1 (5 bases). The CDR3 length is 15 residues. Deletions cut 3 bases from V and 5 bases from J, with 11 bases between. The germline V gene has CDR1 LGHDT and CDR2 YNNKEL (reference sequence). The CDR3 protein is CASSQPGLNNSPLHF. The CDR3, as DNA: TGTGCCAGCAGCCAGCCGGGACTCAATAATTCACCCCTCCACTTT. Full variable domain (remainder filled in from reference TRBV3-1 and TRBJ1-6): DTAVSQTPKYLVTQMGNDKSIKCEQNLGHDTMYWYKQDSKKFLKIMFSYNNKELIINETVPNRFSPKSPDKAHLNLHINSLELGDSAVYFCASSQPGLNNSPLHFGNGTRLTVT.

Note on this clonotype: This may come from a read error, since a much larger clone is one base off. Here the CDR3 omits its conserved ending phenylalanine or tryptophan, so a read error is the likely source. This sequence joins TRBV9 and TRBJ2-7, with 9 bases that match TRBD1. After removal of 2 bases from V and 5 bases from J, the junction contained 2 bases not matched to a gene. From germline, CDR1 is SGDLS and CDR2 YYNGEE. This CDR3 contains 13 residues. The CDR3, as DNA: TGTGCCAGCAGCGTGGACAGGGGCCACGAGCAGTACCTC. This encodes CASSVDRGHEQYL.